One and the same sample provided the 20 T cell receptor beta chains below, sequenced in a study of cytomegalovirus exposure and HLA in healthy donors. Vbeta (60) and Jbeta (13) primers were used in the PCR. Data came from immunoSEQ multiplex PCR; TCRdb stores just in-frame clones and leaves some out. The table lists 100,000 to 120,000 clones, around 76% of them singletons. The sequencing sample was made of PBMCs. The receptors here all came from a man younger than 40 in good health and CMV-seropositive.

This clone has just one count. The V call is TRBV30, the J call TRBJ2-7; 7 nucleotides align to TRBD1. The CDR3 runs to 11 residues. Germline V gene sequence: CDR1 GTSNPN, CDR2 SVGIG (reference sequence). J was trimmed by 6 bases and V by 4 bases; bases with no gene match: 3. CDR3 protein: CAWTTGIEQYF. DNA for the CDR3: TGTGCCTGGACGACAGGGATCGAGCAGTACTTC.

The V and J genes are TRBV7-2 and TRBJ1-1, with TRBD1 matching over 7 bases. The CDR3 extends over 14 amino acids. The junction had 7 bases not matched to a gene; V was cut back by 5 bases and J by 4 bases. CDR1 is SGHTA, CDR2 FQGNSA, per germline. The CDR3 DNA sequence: TGTGCCAGCAGCCCTGGGACAGCGGGCACTGAAGCTTTCTTT. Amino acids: CASSPGTAGTEAFF.

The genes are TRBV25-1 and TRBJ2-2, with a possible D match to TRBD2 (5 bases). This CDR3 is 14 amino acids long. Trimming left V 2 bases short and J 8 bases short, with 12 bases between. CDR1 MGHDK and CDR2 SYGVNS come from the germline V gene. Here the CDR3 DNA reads TGTGCCAGCAGTGAAGGAGGCAGCACAGGGGAGCTGTTTTTT. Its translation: CASSEGGSTGELFF.

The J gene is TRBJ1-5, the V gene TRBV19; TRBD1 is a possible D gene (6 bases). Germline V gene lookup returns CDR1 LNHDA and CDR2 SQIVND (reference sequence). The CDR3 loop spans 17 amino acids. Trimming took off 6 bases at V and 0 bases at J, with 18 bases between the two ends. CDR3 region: CASRYSRQEYSNQPQHF. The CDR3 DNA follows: TGTGCCAGTAGGTACTCTAGACAGGAATATAGCAATCAGCCCCAGCATTTT.

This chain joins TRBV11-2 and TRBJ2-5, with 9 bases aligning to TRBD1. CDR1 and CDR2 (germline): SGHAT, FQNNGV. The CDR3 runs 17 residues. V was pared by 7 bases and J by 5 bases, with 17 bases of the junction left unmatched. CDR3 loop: CASTTPPLGQGSETQYF. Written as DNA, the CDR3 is TGTGCCAGCACTACACCTCCCTTAGGACAGGGGTCGGAGACCCAGTACTTC. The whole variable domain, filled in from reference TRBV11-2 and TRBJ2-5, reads EAGVAQSPRYKIIEKRQSVAFWCNPISGHATLYWYQQILGQGPKLLIQFQNNGVVDDSQLPKDRFSAERLKGVDSTLKIQPAKLEDSAVYLCASTTPPLGQGSETQYFGPGTRLLVL.

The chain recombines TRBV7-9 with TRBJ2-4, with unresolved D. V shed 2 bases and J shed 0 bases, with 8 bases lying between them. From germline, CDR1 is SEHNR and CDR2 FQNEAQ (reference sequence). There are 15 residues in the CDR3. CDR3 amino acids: CASSLPAGAKNIQYF. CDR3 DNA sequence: TGTGCCAGCAGCTTACCCGCCGGAGCCAAAAACATTCAGTACTTC.

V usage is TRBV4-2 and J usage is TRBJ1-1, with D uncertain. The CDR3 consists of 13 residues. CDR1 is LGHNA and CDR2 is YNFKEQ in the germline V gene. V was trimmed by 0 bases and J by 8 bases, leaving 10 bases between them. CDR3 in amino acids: CASSQDAGGEAFF. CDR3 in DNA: TGTGCCAGCAGCCAAGACGCAGGAGGCGAAGCTTTCTTT.

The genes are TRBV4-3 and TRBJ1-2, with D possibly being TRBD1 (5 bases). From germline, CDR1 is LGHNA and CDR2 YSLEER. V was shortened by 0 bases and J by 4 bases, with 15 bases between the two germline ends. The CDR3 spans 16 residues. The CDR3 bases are TGCGCCAGCAGCCAAGATCTGGGGGGTACGGCCTATGGCTACACCTTC. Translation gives CASSQDLGGTAYGYTF.

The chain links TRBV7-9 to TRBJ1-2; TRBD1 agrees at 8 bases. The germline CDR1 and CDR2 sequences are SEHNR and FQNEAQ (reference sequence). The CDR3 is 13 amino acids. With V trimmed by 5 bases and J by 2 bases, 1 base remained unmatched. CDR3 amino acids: CASSRTGNYGYTF. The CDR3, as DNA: TGTGCCAGCAGCCGGACAGGGAACTATGGCTACACCTTC.

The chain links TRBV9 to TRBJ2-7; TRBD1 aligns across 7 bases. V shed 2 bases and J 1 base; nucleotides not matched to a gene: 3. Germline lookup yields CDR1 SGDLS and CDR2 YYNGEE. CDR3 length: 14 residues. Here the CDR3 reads CASSVDRASYEQYF. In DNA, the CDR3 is TGTGCCAGCAGCGTCGACAGGGCTTCCTACGAGCAGTACTTC. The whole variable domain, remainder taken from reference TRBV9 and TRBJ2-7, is DSGVTQTPKHLITATGQRVTLRCSPRSGDLSVYWYQQSLDQGLQFLIQYYNGEERAKGNILERFSAQQFPDLHSELNLSSLELGDSALYFCASSVDRASYEQYFGPGTRLTVT.

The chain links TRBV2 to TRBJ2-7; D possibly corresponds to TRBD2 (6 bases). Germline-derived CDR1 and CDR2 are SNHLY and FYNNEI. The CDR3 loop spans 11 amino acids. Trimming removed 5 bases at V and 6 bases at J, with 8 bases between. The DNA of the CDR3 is TGTGCCAGCAGTCGGGGGAGCGAGCAGTACTTC. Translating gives CASSRGSEQYF.

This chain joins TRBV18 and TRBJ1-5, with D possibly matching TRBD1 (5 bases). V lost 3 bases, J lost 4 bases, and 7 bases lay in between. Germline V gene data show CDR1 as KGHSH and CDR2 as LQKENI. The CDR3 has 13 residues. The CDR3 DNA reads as TGTGCCAGCTCACCGGGGACTAATCAGCCCCAGCATTTT. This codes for CASSPGTNQPQHF.

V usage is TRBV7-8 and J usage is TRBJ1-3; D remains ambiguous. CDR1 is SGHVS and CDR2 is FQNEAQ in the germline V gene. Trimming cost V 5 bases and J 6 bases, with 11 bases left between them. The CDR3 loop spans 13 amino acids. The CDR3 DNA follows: TGTGCCAGCAGCCAGAGGGTTCCAAACACCATATATTTT. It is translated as CASSQRVPNTIYF.

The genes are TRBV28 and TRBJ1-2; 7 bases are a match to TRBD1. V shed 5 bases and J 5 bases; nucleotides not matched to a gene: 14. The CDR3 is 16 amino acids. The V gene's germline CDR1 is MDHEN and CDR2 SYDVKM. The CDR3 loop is CASSPSDRPEGYGYTF. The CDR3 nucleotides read TGTGCCAGCAGTCCCTCGGACAGGCCAGAGGGGTATGGCTACACCTTC.

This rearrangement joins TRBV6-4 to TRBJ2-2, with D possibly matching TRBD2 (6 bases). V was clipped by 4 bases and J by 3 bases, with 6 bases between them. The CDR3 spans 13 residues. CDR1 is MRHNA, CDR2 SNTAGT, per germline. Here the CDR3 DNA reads TGTGCCAGCAGTGCGGGGGACACCGGGGAGCTGTTTTTT. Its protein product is CASSAGDTGELFF.

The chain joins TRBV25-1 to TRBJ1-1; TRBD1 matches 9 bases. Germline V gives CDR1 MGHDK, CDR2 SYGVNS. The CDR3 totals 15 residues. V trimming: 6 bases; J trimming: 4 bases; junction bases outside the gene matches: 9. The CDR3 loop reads CASRDRGIESTEAFF. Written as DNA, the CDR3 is TGTGCCAGCAGGGACAGGGGCATAGAGAGCACTGAAGCTTTCTTT.

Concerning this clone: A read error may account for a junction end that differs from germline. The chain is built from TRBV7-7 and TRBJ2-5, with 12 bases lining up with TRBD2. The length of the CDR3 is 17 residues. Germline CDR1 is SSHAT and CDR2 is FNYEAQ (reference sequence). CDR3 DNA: TGTGCTAGCAGCTTCTTGCCTAGCGGGGGGGCCGGTGAGACCCAGTACTTC. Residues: CASSFLPSGGAGETQYF.

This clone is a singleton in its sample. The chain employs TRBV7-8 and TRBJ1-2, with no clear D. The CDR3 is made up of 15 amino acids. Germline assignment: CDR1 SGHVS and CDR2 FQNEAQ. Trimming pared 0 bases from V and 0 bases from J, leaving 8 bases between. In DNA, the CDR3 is TGTGCCAGCAGCTTAGCGGGGAGAACTAACTATGGCTACACCTTC. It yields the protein CASSLAGRTNYGYTF.

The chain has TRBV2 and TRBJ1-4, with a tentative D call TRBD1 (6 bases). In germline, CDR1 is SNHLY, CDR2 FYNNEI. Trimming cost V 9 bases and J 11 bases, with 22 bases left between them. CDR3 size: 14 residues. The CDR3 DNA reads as TGTGCCAGTACGTGGGGAGGGGGTAACCCGAAACTGTTTTTT. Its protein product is CASTWGGGNPKLFF.

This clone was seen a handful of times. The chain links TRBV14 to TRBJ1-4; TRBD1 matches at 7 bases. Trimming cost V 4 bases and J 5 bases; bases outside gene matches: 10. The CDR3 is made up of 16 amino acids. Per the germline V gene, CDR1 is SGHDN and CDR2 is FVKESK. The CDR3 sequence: CASSRWVGQPNEKLFF. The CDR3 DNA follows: TGTGCCAGCAGCCGCTGGGTGGGACAGCCAAATGAAAAACTGTTTTTT.